A selection of T cell receptor beta chains follows, all from one sample in a study of cytomegalovirus exposure and HLA in healthy donors. Here immunoSEQ multiplex PCR was the method, and the copy in TCRdb shows in-frame clones only, minus some. The profile shows under 200,000 clones, approximately 87% of them singletons. The specimen was PBMCs. The receptors were sampled from a young woman in good health and CMV-seronegative. The CDR3 runs from the conserved cysteine through the conserved F or W. The order of the fields is V gene, clone size, J gene, D gene, CDR3 protein, CDR3 DNA. The D gene is left open where the match is weak. Rows may omit the clone size; those that give it use once, few, many or a size class.

>TRBV10-3|-|TRBJ1-2|TRBD1
CAIREDRVDGYTF
TGTGCCATCAGAGAGGACAGGGTAGATGGCTACACCTTC
>TRBV4-2|-|TRBJ2-1|-
CASSQGAGTGNEQFF
TGTGCCAGCAGCCAAGGGGCAGGGACGGGTAATGAGCAGTTCTTC
>TRBV5-6|-|TRBJ1-2|-
CASSQDIANYGYTF
TGTGCCAGCAGCCAAGACATAGCTAACTATGGCTACACCTTC
>TRBV4-1|-|TRBJ1-1|TRBD1
CASSLGQATEAFF
TGCGCCAGCAGCCTTGGACAGGCCACTGAAGCTTTCTTT
>TRBV28|-|TRBJ2-1|-
CASRPQERLSYNEQFF
TGTGCCAGCAGGCCCCAAGAGCGGCTCTCCTACAATGAGCAGTTCTTC
>TRBV30|-|TRBJ2-7|-
CAWPDSKGTEQYF
TGTGCCTGGCCGGACAGCAAAGGTACCGAGCAGTACTTC
>TRBV6-5|-|TRBJ2-1|-
CASSYNNEQFF
TGTGCCAGCAGTTACAACAATGAGCAGTTCTTC
>TRBV5-4|few|TRBJ1-2|-
CASSLGGTVQLSGGYTF
TGTGCCAGCAGCTTGGGGGGGACCGTTCAACTCTCGGGTGGCTACACCTTC
>TRBV27|-|TRBJ2-7|TRBD2
CASKRTSQREQYF
TGTGCCAGCAAAAGGACTAGCCAACGCGAGCAGTACTTC
>TRBV20-1|-|TRBJ1-2|-
CSAKRSGYTF
TGCAGTGCTAAAAGGTCTGGCTACACCTTC
>TRBV6-5|-|TRBJ1-5|-
CASSYARNQPQHF
TGTGCCAGCAGTTACGCCCGTAATCAGCCCCAGCATTTT
>TRBV27|-|TRBJ2-2|-
CASSLVVGGSTGELFF
TGTGCCAGCAGTTTAGTGGTCGGGGGCTCGACCGGGGAGCTGTTTTTT
>TRBV7-9|-|TRBJ2-2|TRBD2
CASSRTSGITGELFF
TGTGCCAGCAGCCGGACTAGCGGGATCACCGGGGAGCTGTTTTTT
>TRBV2|few|TRBJ1-1|-
CASSERRDTEAFF
TGTGCCAGCAGTGAGCGGCGAGACACTGAAGCTTTCTTT
>TRBV19|-|TRBJ1-2|-
CASSIAWGRGYGYTF
TGTGCCAGTAGTATAGCCTGGGGTCGAGGGTATGGCTACACCTTC
>TRBV6-1|-|TRBJ2-1|TRBD2
CASGETSGHNEQFF
TGTGCCAGCGGAGAGACTAGCGGACACAATGAGCAGTTCTTC
>TRBV4-2|-|TRBJ2-7|-
CASSQAGGLGYEQYF
TGTGCCAGCAGCCAAGCTGGGGGGCTGGGGTACGAGCAGTACTTC
>TRBV7-9|-|TRBJ1-1|-
CASSRLKTANTEAFF
TGTGCCAGCAGCCGTCTCAAAACAGCGAACACTGAAGCTTTCTTT
>TRBV14|-|TRBJ1-1|-
CASSPDLVGLGTEAFF
TGTGCCAGCAGTCCAGATCTGGTAGGGTTGGGCACTGAAGCTTTCTTT
>TRBV11-2|many|TRBJ2-5|-
CASSNRRTIQETQYF
TGTGCCAGCAGCAACCGACGGACGATCCAAGAGACCCAGTACTTC
>TRBV28|-|TRBJ1-5|-
CASSLSGSNQPQHF
TGTGCCAGCAGTTTATCAGGTAGCAATCAGCCCCAGCATTTT
>TRBV13|once|TRBJ2-7|TRBD2
CASSLAGGLHEQYF
TGTGCCAGCAGCTTAGCGGGAGGTCTCCACGAGCAGTACTTC
>TRBV27|once|TRBJ2-7|TRBD1
CASSNWFRDSLHEQYF
TGTGCCAGCAGTAATTGGTTCCGGGACAGCCTACACGAGCAGTACTTC
>TRBV28|-|TRBJ2-7|TRBD1
CASSPVQGATPYEQYF
TGTGCCAGCAGTCCCGTACAGGGGGCCACTCCCTACGAGCAGTACTTC
>TRBV30|-|TRBJ1-3|-
CAWSVGRQGNTIYF
TGTGCCTGGAGTGTGGGCAGGCAGGGAAACACCATATATTTT
>TRBV4-1|-|TRBJ2-7|TRBD2
CASSRAGLAGDSEQYF
TGCGCCAGCAGCCGAGCTGGACTAGCGGGAGATTCCGAGCAGTACTTC